The 18 T cell receptor beta chains below come from one sample, sequenced in a study of T cells in tuberculosis. Libraries were prepared by immunoSEQ multiplex PCR; TCRdb keeps only in-frame clonotypes and omits some of them. The profile shows nearly 60,000 clones, approximately 88% of them singletons. Thawed, overnight-rested PBMC were stained with GMM-loaded CD1B tetramer, viability dye and anti-CD3, then sorted. The CD1B tetramers carried C32 glucose monomycolate purified from Rhodococcus equi. Sample: CD1b-GMM tetramer-negative cells sorted from PBMCs. The receptor set was obtained from an adult woman with latent tuberculosis.

This chain connects TRBV9 to TRBJ2-3; 12 bases are a match to TRBD2. This CDR3 has 17 amino acids. Trimming at V came to 0 bases and at J to 2 bases, leaving 4 bases not matched to a gene. Germline CDR1 SGDLS, CDR2 YYNGEE. Here the CDR3 reads CASSVATSGSLTDTQYF. The CDR3 DNA sequence: TGTGCCAGCAGCGTAGCGACTAGCGGGAGCCTCACAGATACGCAGTATTTT.

The chain links TRBV21-1 to TRBJ2-1; the table gives TRBD2 as D, unverified against the DNA. TRBV21-1 is an annotated pseudogene. The CDR3 has 16 amino acids. As DNA, the CDR3 is TGTGCCAGCAGCAAAGTGGTAGCGGGGGGGTGTAATGAGCAGTTCTTC. Encoded protein: CASSKVVAGGCNEQFF.

The count of this clone is one. J is TRBJ2-7 and V is TRBV29-1, with TRBD2 identical over 8 bases. Germline lookup yields CDR1 SQVTM and CDR2 ANQGSEA. The CDR3 length is 14 residues. Losses at the gene ends were 6 bases for V and 0 bases for J; bases not matched to a gene: 7. CDR3 region: CSVRTGGPSYEQYF. The CDR3 DNA sequence: TGCAGCGTCCGTACGGGGGGGCCCTCCTACGAGCAGTACTTC.

The rearrangement uses TRBV28 and TRBJ2-7, with TRBD2 matching 12 bases. Germline V CDR1 and CDR2: MDHEN, SYDVKM. V lost 4 bases to trimming and J lost 3 bases; unmatched junction nucleotides: 7. CDR3 size: 16 residues. DNA for the CDR3: TGTGCCAGCAGTTCCACGACTAGCGGGAGTTTCTACGAGCAGTACTTC. Translating gives CASSSTTSGSFYEQYF.

The V and J genes are TRBV18 and TRBJ1-3; TRBD1 matches at 9 bases. J gave up 3 bases and V 2 bases, and 2 bases lay outside the gene matches. There are 15 residues in the CDR3. CDR1 KGHSH and CDR2 LQKENI come from the germline V gene. The DNA of the CDR3 is TGTGCCAGCTCACCAACAGGGGGCCTTGGAAACACCATATATTTT. Protein product: CASSPTGGLGNTIYF.

This chain links TRBV28 with TRBJ1-3; TRBD1 might be the D (5 bases). Trimming removed 3 bases from V and 2 bases from J, with 14 bases in between. Germline V CDR1 and CDR2: MDHEN, SYDVKM. The CDR3 runs 16 residues. CDR3 sequence reads: CASSFAAGNTGNTIYF. The DNA of the CDR3 is TGTGCCAGCAGTTTCGCGGCAGGGAACACTGGAAACACCATATATTTT.

This clone was recorded a few times. CDR3 protein: CASSLGTGFYEQYF. Written as DNA, the CDR3 is TGTGCCAGTAGTCTCGGGACAGGGTTCTACGAGCAGTACTTC. The J gene is TRBJ2-7, the V gene TRBV19; 9 bases align to TRBD1. The trim removed 5 bases at V and 3 bases at J, leaving 5 bases unmatched. Germline CDR1 is LNHDA and CDR2 is SQIVND (reference sequence). The CDR3 is 14 amino acids.

The gene calls are TRBV7-9 and TRBJ2-7; perhaps TRBD1 as D (6 bases). Germline CDR1 is SEHNR and CDR2 is FQNEAQ (reference sequence). V shed 3 bases and J shed 3 bases, with 15 bases lying between them. The CDR3 spans 15 residues. The CDR3 coding sequence is TGTGCCAGCAGCTTCACCGGACAGATTGGCTACGAGCAGTACTTC. Translating gives CASSFTGQIGYEQYF.

This clone was recorded once. V and J are TRBV10-3 and TRBJ2-7; the D gene is possibly TRBD2 (5 bases). Trimming removed 0 bases at V and 0 bases at J, with 9 bases between. This CDR3 region has 15 residues. CDR1 is ENHRY, CDR2 SYGVKD, per germline. The CDR3 spells CAISESGISSYEQYF. The CDR3 DNA reads as TGTGCCATCAGTGAGTCCGGGATAAGCTCCTACGAGCAGTACTTC.

The chain joins TRBV5-1 to TRBJ2-7; D is ambiguous. Looked up from germline, CDR1 is SGHRS and CDR2 is YFSETQ. This CDR3 has 13 amino acids. V was clipped by 0 bases and J by 0 bases, with 4 bases between them. In DNA, the CDR3 is TGCGCCAGCAGCTTGGACGGCTCCTACGAGCAGTACTTC. Its translation: CASSLDGSYEQYF.

The gene calls are TRBV7-8 and TRBJ2-6; 9 bases agree with TRBD1. The germline V gene has CDR1 SGHVS and CDR2 FQNEAQ. The CDR3 consists of 21 residues. V dropped 5 bases and J dropped 0; count of bases not matched to a gene: 17. CDR3 coding DNA: TGTGCCAGCAGCCTTCGGAGGGTGGAGGGACAGGGATACTCTGGGGCCAACGTCCTGACTTTC. Protein sequence: CASSLRRVEGQGYSGANVLTF.

This clone came up once. The chain combines TRBV30 with TRBJ1-1; D is perhaps TRBD1 (5 bases). Germline values: CDR1 GTSNPN, CDR2 SVGIG (reference sequence). The CDR3 length is 13 residues. Trimming stripped 0 bases from V and 6 bases from J, with 11 bases between. CDR3 nucleotides: TGTGCCTGGAGTGTATGGGGGGACCCTGAAGCTTTCTTT. Residues: CAWSVWGDPEAFF.

The chain carries TRBV30 and TRBJ2-5; 9 bases align to TRBD1. J gave up 5 bases and V 7 bases, and 8 bases lay outside the gene matches. The CDR3 contains 13 residues. Germline V gene sequence: CDR1 GTSNPN, CDR2 SVGIG (reference sequence). CDR3 coding DNA: TGTGCCTTCAGACAGGGGGGGTCGGAGACCCAGTACTTC. Its translation: CAFRQGGSETQYF.

V usage is TRBV7-9 and J usage is TRBJ1-5; D remains unclear. The CDR3 totals 14 residues. Trimming removed 3 bases at V and 4 bases at J, with 10 bases between. From germline, CDR1 is SEHNR and CDR2 FQNEAQ (reference sequence). The CDR3 loop is CASSLDYGNQPQHF. The CDR3, as DNA: TGTGCCAGCAGCTTGGACTATGGGAATCAGCCCCAGCATTTT.

The J gene is TRBJ2-1, the V gene TRBV28, with 10 bases lining up with TRBD2. Germline V lookup: CDR1 MDHEN, CDR2 SYDVKM. The junction had 8 bases not matched to a gene; V was cut back by 5 bases and J by 4 bases. This CDR3 contains 16 residues. CDR3 loop: CASSALSGGLYNEQFF. CDR3 nucleotide sequence: TGTGCCAGCAGTGCCCTTAGCGGGGGGCTTTACAATGAGCAGTTCTTC.

V and J are TRBV19 and TRBJ1-1; D not resolved. CDR1 is LNHDA and CDR2 is SQIVND in the germline V gene (reference sequence). CDR3 length: 12 amino acids. V was trimmed by 6 bases and J by 5 bases, leaving 10 bases between them. CDR3 residues: CASRELTTEAFF. In DNA form, the CDR3 reads TGTGCCAGTAGGGAGTTAACTACTGAAGCTTTCTTT.

The chain employs TRBV7-2 and TRBJ1-2; 7 bases are a match to TRBD1. Trimming took 1 base from V and 7 from J; bases not matched to a gene: 6. The CDR3 is 14 residues long. CDR1 and CDR2 (germline): SGHTA, FQGNSA. In nucleotides, the CDR3 is TGTGCCAGCAGCTTAGGACAGGGTCGAGGTGGCTACACCTTC. Protein product: CASSLGQGRGGYTF. Looking up the rest from reference TRBV7-2 and TRBJ1-2 gives the full variable domain: GAGVSQSPSNKVTEKGKDVELRCDPISGHTALYWYRQSLGQGLEFLIYFQGNSAPDKSGLPSDRFSAERTGGSVSTLTIQRTQQEDSAVYLCASSLGQGRGGYTFGSGTRLTVV.

The chain's CDR3 is CASSQPTGEDNQPQHF. The CDR3 coding sequence is TGCGCCAGCAGTCAACCCACAGGGGAGGACAATCAGCCCCAGCATTTT. The rearrangement links TRBV23-1 to TRBJ1-5; 7 bases map to TRBD1. TRBV23-1 is classed as an ORF, of uncertain function. The CDR3 is 16 amino acids. The V segment lost 2 bases and the J segment 3 bases; nucleotides outside the gene matches: 7.